The 18 T cell receptor beta chains presented below share a single source sample, sequenced in a study of post-analysis software for immune sequencing data. Findings of the study overall: TRBV5-6, TRBV5-1 and TRBV20-1 belonged to a set of roughly five TRBV segments that were more frequent in patients than controls.

Unique molecular identifiers tagged the TCR beta cDNA libraries. TCRdb recomputed calls from the PCR reads with MiXCR, one row per CDR3 protein. The sample carries fewer than 850,000 distinct CDR3 sequences, less than 35% recorded once. For these TCRs, the target antigens are not known. The sequenced sample consisted of blood. The receptors here all came from a girl aged 5-17 years with multiple sclerosis.

The V and J genes are TRBV7-2 and TRBJ2-4, with D hard to call. The J call may be wrong; the DNA end is better matched by TRBJ2-7. Germline values: CDR1 SGHTA, CDR2 FQGNSA. The CDR3 covers 13 residues. The CDR3 DNA reads as TGTGCCAGCAGCCCGCCGAACCCCTACGAGCAGTACTTC. Its protein product is CASSPPNPYEQYF.

The chain uses TRBV20-1 and TRBJ2-2, with 8 nucleotides matching TRBD2. Germline V gives CDR1 DFQATT, CDR2 SNEGSKA (reference sequence). V dropped 1 base and J dropped 3; count of bases not matched to a gene: 10. This CDR3 region has 17 residues. The CDR3 sequence is CSARVRRGAPDTGELFF. CDR3 bases: TGCAGTGCTAGAGTCAGGCGGGGGGCCCCCGACACCGGGGAGCTGTTTTTT.

This clonotype was counted only a few times. V usage is TRBV6-5 and J usage is TRBJ1-1, with a possible D match to TRBD1 (5 bases). CDR1 MNHEY and CDR2 SVGAGI come from the germline V gene. CDR3 size: 13 residues. Trimming stripped 7 bases from V and 1 base from J, with 10 bases between. CDR3 loop: CASTPGGNTEAFF. DNA of the CDR3: TGTGCCAGCACCCCCGGGGGGAACACTGAAGCTTTCTTT.

With regard to this clonotype: Lacking the conserved final phenylalanine or tryptophan, this CDR3 likely reflects a read error. The chain has TRBV29-1 and TRBJ2-5; 7 positions agree with TRBD1. CDR1 is SQVTM and CDR2 is ANQGSEA in the germline V gene. This CDR3 has 14 amino acids. V lost 4 bases and J lost 5; bases outside the gene matches: 10. The CDR3, as DNA: TGCAGCGTTGGAGAAGCAACAGGGGAGGAGACCCAGTACTCC. It codes for CSVGEATGEETQYS.

This chain uses TRBV4-3 with TRBJ2-3; D ambiguous. Trimming left V 0 bases short and J 5 bases short, with 12 bases between. Germline V CDR1 and CDR2: LGHNA, YSLEER. This CDR3 is 15 amino acids long. CDR3 amino acids: CASSQDTFSGDTQYF. CDR3 coding DNA: TGCGCCAGCAGCCAAGATACGTTTTCCGGAGATACGCAGTATTTT.

The chain is built from TRBV9 and TRBJ1-1; weak D call: TRBD1 (6 bases). The length of the CDR3 is 14 residues. Between the trimmed V and J ends, which lost 3 bases and 4 bases, there was a span of 13 bases. Germline V lookup: CDR1 SGDLS, CDR2 YYNGEE. CDR3 coding DNA: TGTGCCAGCAGCGCACACGACAGGTCCACTGAAGCTTTCTTT. This codes for CASSAHDRSTEAFF. The full variable domain, with the rest looked up from reference TRBV9 and TRBJ1-1, is DSGVTQTPKHLITATGQRVTLRCSPRSGDLSVYWYQQSLDQGLQFLIQYYNGEERAKGNILERFSAQQFPDLHSELNLSSLELGDSALYFCASSAHDRSTEAFFGQGTRLTVV.

This clonotype came up a few times. This chain connects TRBV5-6 to TRBJ2-5; TRBD2 is a possible D gene (6 bases). The J call may be wrong; the DNA end is better matched by TRBJ2-7. Germline values: CDR1 SGHDT, CDR2 YYEEEE. This CDR3 region has 12 residues. The CDR3 here is CASSLMRGEQYF. In nucleotides, the CDR3 is TGTGCCAGCAGCTTGATGCGGGGCGAGCAGTACTTC.

This clonotype was seen ten or more times. The chain employs TRBV20-1 and TRBJ2-5, with 7 bases identical to TRBD2. The CDR3 contains 16 residues. V shed 1 base and J 4 bases; nucleotides not matched to a gene: 12. The germline gives CDR1 DFQATT, CDR2 SNEGSKA (reference sequence). CDR3 DNA sequence: TGCAGTGCTAGAGCCCACGGGGAGGGGCAGTTAGAGACCCAGTACTTC. Translation: CSARAHGEGQLETQYF.

This clonotype was recorded a few times. This chain connects TRBV27 to TRBJ1-6; possibly TRBD1 for D (5 bases). The V end was cut by 6 bases, the J end by 7 bases, with 10 bases between. CDR3 length equals 13 residues. Germline V gives CDR1 MNHEY, CDR2 SMNVEV (reference sequence). CDR3: CASRDTRNSPLHF. As DNA, the CDR3 is TGTGCCAGCAGGGACACTAGGAATTCACCCCTCCACTTT.

This clonotype was seen more than once but under ten times. This sequence joins TRBV11-2 and TRBJ2-3, with D unclear. CDR3 length equals 16 residues. In germline, CDR1 is SGHAT, CDR2 FQNNGV. V was cut by 4 bases and J by 2 bases, with 16 bases left in between. The CDR3 loop reads CASSSLVEGITDTQYF. The CDR3, as DNA: TGTGCCAGCAGCTCCCTCGTTGAAGGGATCACAGATACGCAGTATTTT.

This clonotype was detected ten times or more. The chain recombines TRBV29-1 with TRBJ2-7; 8 bases align to TRBD1. V trimming: 6 bases; J trimming: 2 bases; junction bases outside the gene matches: 9. The CDR3 is 14 residues long. Germline CDR1 and CDR2: SQVTM and ANQGSEA. CDR3: CSVATRTGTYEQYF. For the CDR3, the DNA is TGCAGCGTCGCCACTCGGACAGGGACCTACGAGCAGTACTTC.

This clonotype was recorded a few times. The chain couples TRBV21-1 to TRBJ2-5; no check of the table's D call, TRBD1, against the DNA was made. TRBV21-1 is termed a pseudogene. The CDR3 has 14 amino acids. CDR3 DNA: TGTGCCAGCAGCCCGTGTTGGGGGGAAGAGACCCAGTACTTC. It yields the protein CASSPCWGEETQYF.

This clonotype was counted between two and nine times. The J gene is TRBJ1-1, the V gene TRBV29-1; no clear D gene. Germline CDR1 and CDR2: SQVTM and ANQGSEA. Trimming cost V 7 bases and J 9 bases, with 15 bases left between them. The CDR3 sequence is 11 residues long. The CDR3 sequence: CSAQGATQAFF. DNA for the CDR3: TGCAGCGCCCAAGGCGCCACCCAAGCTTTCTTT. The full variable domain, with the rest looked up from reference TRBV29-1 and TRBJ1-1, is SAVISQKPSRDICQRGTSLTIQCQVDSQVTMMFWYRQQPGQSLTLIATANQGSEATYESGFVIDKFPISRPNLTFSTLTVSNMSPEDSSIYLCSAQGATQAFFGQGTRLTVV.

This clonotype showed up just a few times. The CDR3 sequence is CATSRDGYLNQPQHF. DNA for the CDR3: TGTGCCACCAGCAGGGACGGGTACCTCAATCAGCCCCAGCATTTT. The rearrangement uses TRBV15 and TRBJ1-5; D gene unclear. In germline, CDR1 is LNHNV, CDR2 YYDKDF (reference sequence). Trimming removed 3 bases at V and 3 bases at J, with 12 bases between. The CDR3 has 15 amino acids.

This chain links TRBV12-3 or TRBV12-4 with TRBJ1-5; D may be TRBD1 (6 bases). The CDR3 is 16 amino acids. The ends were cut back, 4 bases at V and 5 bases at J, with 18 bases in the middle. CDR3 DNA: TGTGCCAGCAGTTGGGCCCTCGTCGGGGGCCATCAGCCCCAGCATTTT. Protein product: CASSWALVGGHQPQHF.

The rearrangement joins TRBV28 to TRBJ1-6; D call uncertain. This CDR3 comprises 16 residues. Germline lookup yields CDR1 MDHEN and CDR2 SYDVKM. The V end was cut by 4 bases, the J end by 4 bases, with 14 bases between. The CDR3, as DNA: TGTGCCAGCAGTTCCTCCGGCGCAGGTTATAATTCACCCCTCCACTTT. Protein product: CASSSSGAGYNSPLHF.

The V and J genes are TRBV5-4 and TRBJ1-1; TRBD1 might be the D (6 bases). This CDR3 is built from 13 residues. Germline CDR1 is SGHNT and CDR2 is YYREEE (reference sequence). Trimming took off 4 bases at V and 5 bases at J, with 12 bases between the two ends. In nucleotides, the CDR3 is TGTGCCAGCAGCCCCCGGGGGGCAACTGAAGCTTTCTTT. Its translation is CASSPRGATEAFF. The whole variable domain, remainder taken from reference TRBV5-4 and TRBJ1-1, is ETGVTQSPTHLIKTRGQQVTLRCSSQSGHNTVSWYQQALGQGPQFIFQYYREEENGRGNFPPRFSGLQFPNYSSELNVNALELDDSALYLCASSPRGATEAFFGQGTRLTVV.

The V and J genes are TRBV20-1 and TRBJ2-5, with D maybe TRBD1 (7 bases). Germline V CDR1 and CDR2: DFQATT, SNEGSKA (reference sequence). V gave up 6 bases and J gave up 5 bases, with 37 bases separating them. There are 20 residues in the CDR3. The CDR3 sequence is CSALNLWTGLASAVSETQYF. In DNA form, the CDR3 reads TGCAGTGCGCTAAACCTCTGGACAGGCCTGGCTAGCGCGGTCTCGGAGACCCAGTACTTC.